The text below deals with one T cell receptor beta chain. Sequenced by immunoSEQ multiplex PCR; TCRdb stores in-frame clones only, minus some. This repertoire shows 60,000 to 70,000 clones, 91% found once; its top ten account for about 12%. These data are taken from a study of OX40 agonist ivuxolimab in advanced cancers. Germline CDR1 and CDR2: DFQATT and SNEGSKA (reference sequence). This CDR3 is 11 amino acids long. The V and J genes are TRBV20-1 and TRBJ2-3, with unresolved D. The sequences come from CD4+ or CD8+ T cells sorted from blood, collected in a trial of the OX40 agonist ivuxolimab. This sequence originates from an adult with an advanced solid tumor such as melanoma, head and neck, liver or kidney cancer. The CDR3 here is CSPTRTDTQYF. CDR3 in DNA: TGCAGCCCCACCCGCACAGATACGCAGTATTTT.